This TCR beta chain was found in a study of shared clonotypes between healthy human individuals. The overall study: Per-donor plates numbered three CD4 naive, three CD4 memory, two CD8 naive and one CD8 memory.

Trimming cost V 4 bases and J 7 bases, with 17 bases left between them. Germline V gene sequence: CDR1 SGHVS, CDR2 FQNEAQ. CDR3 length equals 14 residues. For each subset, genomic DNA was distributed in equal portions over several immunoSEQ plates. Assay used: immunoSEQ multiplex PCR; TCRdb lists only in-frame clones, some missing. The repertoire has 2,500,000 or so clones, more than 85% of them found once; the top ten carry approximately 0.35%. CD4+ cell separation produced CD45RA+ naive and CD45RA-negative memory subsets. The V and J genes are TRBV7-8 and TRBJ2-7, with no clear D. The sequencing sample was made of naive CD4+ T cells from PBMCs. The subset here: CD45RA+ positively selected. The source is a man aged 18-30 years in good health. Some clones in this sample may be carry-over from other donors' samples. Here the CDR3 reads CASSSLKGLWEQYF. CDR3 nucleotide sequence: TGTGCCAGCAGCTCCCTGAAGGGCCTCTGGGAGCAGTACTTC.